The 12 T cell receptor beta chains below all came from one sample that was sequenced in a study of shared clonotypes between healthy human individuals. Here immunoSEQ multiplex PCR was the method, and the copy in TCRdb shows in-frame clones only, minus some. The data contain around 2.1 million clones, approximately 96% of them singletons. Sequences were obtained from naive CD4+ T cells sorted from blood. Subset described: CD45RA+ positively selected. These receptors originate from a man aged 18 to 35 in good health.

The genes are TRBV7-9 and TRBJ1-1; D is uncertain. The CDR3 covers 14 residues. The V gene's germline CDR1 is SEHNR and CDR2 FQNEAQ (reference sequence). Trimming stripped 1 base from V and 4 bases from J, with 10 bases between. The chain's CDR3 is CASSLEKSGTEAFF. In DNA, the CDR3 is TGTGCCAGCAGCTTAGAAAAAAGCGGCACTGAAGCTTTCTTT. Together with reference TRBV7-9 and TRBJ1-1, the CDR3 gives the full variable domain: DTGVSQNPRHKITKRGQNVTFRCDPISEHNRLYWYRQTLGQGPEFLTYFQNEAQLEKSRLLSDRFSAERPKGSFSTLEIQRTEQGDSAMYLCASSLEKSGTEAFFGQGTRLTVV.

The chain joins TRBV18 to TRBJ2-1, with 11 bases matching TRBD2. V lost 6 bases to trimming and J lost 5 bases; unmatched junction nucleotides: 6. CDR3 length: 15 amino acids. Germline CDR1 reads KGHSH; CDR2 reads LQKENI. CDR3 amino acids: CASSTGTSGNNEQFF. For the CDR3, the DNA is TGTGCCAGCTCTACCGGGACTAGCGGAAACAATGAGCAGTTCTTC. The complete variable domain, with remaining parts taken from reference TRBV18 and TRBJ2-1, reads NAGVMQNPRHLVRRRGQEARLRCSPMKGHSHVYWYRQLPEEGLKFMVYLQKENIIDESGMPKERFSAEFPKEGPSILRIQQVVRGDSAAYFCASSTGTSGNNEQFFGPGTRLTVL.

This chain links TRBV10-3 with TRBJ2-3; tentatively, D is TRBD1 or TRBD2 (5 bases each). CDR1 and CDR2 (germline): ENHRY, SYGVKD. There are 12 residues in the CDR3. V lost 3 bases and J 5 bases, leaving 6 bases between the germline ends. The CDR3 nucleotides are TGTGCCATCAGTGATGGGGGAGATACGCAGTATTTT. Translated, it gives CAISDGGDTQYF.

V and J are TRBV28 and TRBJ1-3; D call uncertain. Germline lookup yields CDR1 MDHEN and CDR2 SYDVKM. V was clipped by 5 bases and J by 0 bases, with 14 bases between them. The CDR3 sequence is 16 residues long. This CDR3 reads CASSQSSLSSGNTIYF. The CDR3 region has the DNA TGTGCCAGCAGTCAAAGTTCCCTATCCTCTGGAAACACCATATATTTT.

The rearrangement links TRBV4-1 to TRBJ1-5; D call uncertain. CDR3 length: 15 amino acids. Germline V gives CDR1 MGHRA, CDR2 YSYEKL. V lost 3 bases, J lost 0 bases, and 9 bases lay in between. The CDR3 loop reads CASSQHRDSNQPQHF. The CDR3 nucleotides read TGCGCCAGCAGCCAGCACCGGGATAGCAATCAGCCCCAGCATTTT.

This rearrangement joins TRBV4-1 to TRBJ1-2; maybe TRBD1 (6 bases). V dropped 5 bases and J dropped 4 bases, with 14 bases sitting between them. CDR3 length: 14 amino acids. Germline V gives CDR1 MGHRA, CDR2 YSYEKL. CDR3 sequence: CASSEGRDIYGYTF. CDR3 nucleotide sequence: TGCGCCAGCAGCGAGGGCAGGGACATCTATGGCTACACCTTC.

V and J are TRBV6-6 and TRBJ1-2; no clear D. The V end lost 5 bases, the J end lost 5 bases, and 9 bases lay between the germline ends. The CDR3 spans 12 residues. Germline V lookup: CDR1 MNHNY, CDR2 SVGAGI (reference sequence). CDR3 amino acids: CASSPDRYGYTF. The CDR3 coding sequence is TGTGCCAGCAGTCCCGATAGGTATGGCTACACCTTC.

The gene calls are TRBV28 and TRBJ2-7, with TRBD1 matching 7 bases. Germline V gene lookup returns CDR1 MDHEN and CDR2 SYDVKM. Trimming removed 5 bases from V and 9 bases from J; junction bases left unmatched: 10. This CDR3 is built from 13 residues. CDR3 in DNA: TGTGCCAGCAGTCACTCCACAGGGGCCGGGCAGTACTTC. This sequence encodes CASSHSTGAGQYF.

The rearrangement joins TRBV6-6 to TRBJ1-2; 7 bases are shared with TRBD1. J gave up 6 bases and V 6 bases, and 7 bases lay outside the gene matches. The length of the CDR3 is 13 residues. Germline CDR1 is MNHNY and CDR2 is SVGAGI (reference sequence). This chain's CDR3 is CASSPGTAHGYTF. CDR3 coding DNA: TGTGCCAGCAGCCCCGGGACAGCTCATGGCTACACCTTC.

As to this clone: Other DNA sequences within the sample encode an identical CDR3. J is TRBJ2-7 and V is TRBV18; maybe TRBD2 (6 bases). V gave up 3 bases and J gave up 2 bases, with 11 bases separating them. The CDR3 sequence is 14 residues long. Germline assignment: CDR1 KGHSH and CDR2 LQKENI. The DNA for the CDR3 is TGTGCCAGCTCACCCGGGCGGGGAGCCTACGAGCAGTACTTC. It translates to CASSPGRGAYEQYF.

This chain connects TRBV7-9 to TRBJ1-3; no clear D. V was clipped by 8 bases and J by 4 bases, with 12 bases between them. The CDR3 is 13 amino acids. Germline V gene data show CDR1 as SEHNR and CDR2 as FQNEAQ (reference sequence). The CDR3 loop is CASLRAEGNTIYF. The CDR3 DNA sequence: TGTGCCAGCCTTAGGGCGGAGGGAAACACCATATATTTT.

This chain connects TRBV7-3 to TRBJ1-1, with D possibly TRBD1 on 5 matching bases. CDR3 length: 15 amino acids. Germline V gives CDR1 SGHTA, CDR2 FQGTGA. Deletions cut 5 bases from V and 1 base from J, with 14 bases between. CDR3 DNA sequence: TGTGCCAGCAGCCTTGGGGCAGGCCCGAACACTGAAGCTTTCTTT. Its protein is CASSLGAGPNTEAFF. Full variable domain (rest looked up from reference TRBV7-3 and TRBJ1-1): GAGVSQTPSNKVTEKGKYVELRCDPISGHTALYWYRQSLGQGPEFLIYFQGTGAADDSGLPNDRFFAVRPEGSVSTLKIQRTERGDSAVYLCASSLGAGPNTEAFFGQGTRLTVV.